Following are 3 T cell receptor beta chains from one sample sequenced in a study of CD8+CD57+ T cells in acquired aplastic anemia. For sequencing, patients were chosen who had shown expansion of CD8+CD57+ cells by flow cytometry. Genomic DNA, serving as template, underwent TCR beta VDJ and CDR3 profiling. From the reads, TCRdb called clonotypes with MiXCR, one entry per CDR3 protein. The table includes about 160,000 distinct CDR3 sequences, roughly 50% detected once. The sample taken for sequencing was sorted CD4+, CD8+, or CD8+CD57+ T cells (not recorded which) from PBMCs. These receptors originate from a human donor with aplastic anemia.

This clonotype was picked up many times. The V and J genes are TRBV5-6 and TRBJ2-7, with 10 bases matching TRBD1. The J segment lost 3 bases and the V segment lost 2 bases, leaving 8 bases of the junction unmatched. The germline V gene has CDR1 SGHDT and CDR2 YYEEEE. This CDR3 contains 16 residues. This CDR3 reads CASSFPPGTGDYEQYF. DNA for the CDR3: TGTGCCAGCAGCTTCCCGCCCGGGACAGGGGACTACGAGCAGTACTTC.

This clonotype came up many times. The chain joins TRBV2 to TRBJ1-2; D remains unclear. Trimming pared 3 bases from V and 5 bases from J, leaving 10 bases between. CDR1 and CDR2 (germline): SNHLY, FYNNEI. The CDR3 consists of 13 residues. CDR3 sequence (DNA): TGTGCCAGCAGTGACGAACAGTTGTATGGCTACACCTTC. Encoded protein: CASSDEQLYGYTF.

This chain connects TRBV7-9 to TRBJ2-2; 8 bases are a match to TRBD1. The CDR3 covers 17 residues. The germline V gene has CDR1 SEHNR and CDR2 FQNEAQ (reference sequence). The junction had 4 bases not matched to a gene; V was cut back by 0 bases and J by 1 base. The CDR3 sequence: CASSLAFDRGNTGELFF. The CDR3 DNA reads TGTGCCAGCAGCTTAGCTTTCGACAGGGGGAACACCGGGGAGCTGTTTTTT.